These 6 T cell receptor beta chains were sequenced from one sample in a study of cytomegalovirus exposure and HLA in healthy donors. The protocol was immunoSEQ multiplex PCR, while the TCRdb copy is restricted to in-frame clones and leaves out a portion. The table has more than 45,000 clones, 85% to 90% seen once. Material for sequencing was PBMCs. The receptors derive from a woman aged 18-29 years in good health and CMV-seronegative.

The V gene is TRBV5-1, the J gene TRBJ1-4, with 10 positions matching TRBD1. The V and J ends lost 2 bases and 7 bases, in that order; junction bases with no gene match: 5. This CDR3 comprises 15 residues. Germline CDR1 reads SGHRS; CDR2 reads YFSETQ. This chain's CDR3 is CASSFGDRGIEKLFF. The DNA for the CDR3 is TGCGCCAGCAGCTTCGGGGACAGGGGAATTGAAAAACTGTTTTTT. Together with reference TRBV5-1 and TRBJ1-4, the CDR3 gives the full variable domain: KAGVTQTPRYLIKTRGQQVTLSCSPISGHRSVSWYQQTPGQGLQFLFEYFSETQRNKGNFPGRFSGRQFSNSRSEMNVSTLELGDSALYLCASSFGDRGIEKLFFGSGTQLSVL.

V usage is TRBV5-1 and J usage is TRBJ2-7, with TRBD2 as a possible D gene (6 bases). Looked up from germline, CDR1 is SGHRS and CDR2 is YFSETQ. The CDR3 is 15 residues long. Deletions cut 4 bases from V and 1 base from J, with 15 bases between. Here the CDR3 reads CASSPLAGSSYEQYF. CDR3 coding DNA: TGCGCCAGCAGCCCCTTGGCGGGGTCATCCTACGAGCAGTACTTC.

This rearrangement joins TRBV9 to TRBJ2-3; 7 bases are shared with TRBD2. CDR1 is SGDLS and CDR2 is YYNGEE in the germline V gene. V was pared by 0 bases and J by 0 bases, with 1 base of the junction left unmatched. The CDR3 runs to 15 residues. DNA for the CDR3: TGTGCCAGCAGCGTAGCACTAGCGAGCACAGATACGCAGTATTTT. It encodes CASSVALASTDTQYF.

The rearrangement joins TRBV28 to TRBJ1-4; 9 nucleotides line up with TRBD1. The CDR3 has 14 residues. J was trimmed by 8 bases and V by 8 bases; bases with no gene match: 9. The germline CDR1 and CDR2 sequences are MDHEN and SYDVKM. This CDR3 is CASVRQGVEEKLFF. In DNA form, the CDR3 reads TGTGCCAGCGTCCGACAGGGGGTAGAGGAAAAACTGTTTTTT.

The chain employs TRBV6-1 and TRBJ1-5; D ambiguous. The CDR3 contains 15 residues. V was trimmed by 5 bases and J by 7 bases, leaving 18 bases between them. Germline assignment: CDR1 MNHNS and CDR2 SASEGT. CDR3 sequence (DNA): TGTGCCAGCAGTCATTCCAGACAAGTAGACCAGCCCCAGCATTTT. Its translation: CASSHSRQVDQPQHF.

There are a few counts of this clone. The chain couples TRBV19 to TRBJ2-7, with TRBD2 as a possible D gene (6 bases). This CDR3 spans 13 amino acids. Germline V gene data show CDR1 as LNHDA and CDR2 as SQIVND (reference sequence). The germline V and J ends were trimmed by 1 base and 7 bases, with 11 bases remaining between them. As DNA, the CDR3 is TGTGCCAGTAGTATAGTTGGGACTTCAGAGCAGTACTTC. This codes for CASSIVGTSEQYF. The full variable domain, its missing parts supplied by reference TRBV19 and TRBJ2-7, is DGGITQSPKYLFRKEGQNVTLSCEQNLNHDAMYWYRQDPGQGLRLIYYSQIVNDFQKGDIAEGYSVSREKKESFPLTVTSAQKNPTAFYLCASSIVGTSEQYFGPGTRLTVT.